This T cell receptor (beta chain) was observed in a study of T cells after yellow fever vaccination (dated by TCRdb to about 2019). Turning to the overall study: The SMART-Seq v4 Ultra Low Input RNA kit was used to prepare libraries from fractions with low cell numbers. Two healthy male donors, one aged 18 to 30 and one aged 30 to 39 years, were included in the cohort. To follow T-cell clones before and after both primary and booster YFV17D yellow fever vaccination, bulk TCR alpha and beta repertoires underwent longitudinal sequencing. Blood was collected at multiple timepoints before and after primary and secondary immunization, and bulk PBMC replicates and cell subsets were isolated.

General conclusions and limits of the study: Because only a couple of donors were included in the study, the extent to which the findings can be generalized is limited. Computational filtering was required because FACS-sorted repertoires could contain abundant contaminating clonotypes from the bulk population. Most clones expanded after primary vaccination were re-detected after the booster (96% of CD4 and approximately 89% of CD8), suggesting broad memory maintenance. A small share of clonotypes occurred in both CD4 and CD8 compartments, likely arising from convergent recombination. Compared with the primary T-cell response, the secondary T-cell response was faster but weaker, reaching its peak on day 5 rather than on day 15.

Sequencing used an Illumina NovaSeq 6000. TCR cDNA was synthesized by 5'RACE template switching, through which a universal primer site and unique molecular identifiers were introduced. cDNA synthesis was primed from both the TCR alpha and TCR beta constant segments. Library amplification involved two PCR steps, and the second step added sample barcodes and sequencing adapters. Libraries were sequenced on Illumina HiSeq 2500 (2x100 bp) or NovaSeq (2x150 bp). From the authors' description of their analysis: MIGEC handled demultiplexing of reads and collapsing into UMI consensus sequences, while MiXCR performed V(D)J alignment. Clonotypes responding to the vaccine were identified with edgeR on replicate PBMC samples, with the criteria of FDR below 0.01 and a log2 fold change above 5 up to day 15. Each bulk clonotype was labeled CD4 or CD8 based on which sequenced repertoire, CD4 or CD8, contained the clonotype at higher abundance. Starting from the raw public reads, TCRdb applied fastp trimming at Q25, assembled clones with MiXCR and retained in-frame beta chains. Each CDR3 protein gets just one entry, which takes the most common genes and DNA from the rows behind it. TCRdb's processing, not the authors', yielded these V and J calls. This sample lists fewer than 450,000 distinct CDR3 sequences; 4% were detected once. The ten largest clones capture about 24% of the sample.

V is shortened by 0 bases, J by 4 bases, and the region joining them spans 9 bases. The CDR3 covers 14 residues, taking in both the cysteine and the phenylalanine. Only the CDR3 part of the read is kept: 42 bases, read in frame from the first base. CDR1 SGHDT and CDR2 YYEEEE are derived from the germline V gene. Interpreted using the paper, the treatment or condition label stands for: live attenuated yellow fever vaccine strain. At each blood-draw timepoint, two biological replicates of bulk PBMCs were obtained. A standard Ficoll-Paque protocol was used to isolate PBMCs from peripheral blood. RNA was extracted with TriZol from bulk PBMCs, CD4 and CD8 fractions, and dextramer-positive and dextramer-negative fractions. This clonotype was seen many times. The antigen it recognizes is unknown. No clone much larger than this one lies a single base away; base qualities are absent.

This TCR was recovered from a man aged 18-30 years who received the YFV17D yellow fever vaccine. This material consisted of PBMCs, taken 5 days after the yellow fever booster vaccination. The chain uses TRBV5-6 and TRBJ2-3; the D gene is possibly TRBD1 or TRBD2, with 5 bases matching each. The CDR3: CASSLVRGSDTQYF. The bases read TGTGCCAGCAGCTTGGTACGGGGCTCAGATACGCAGTATTTT.